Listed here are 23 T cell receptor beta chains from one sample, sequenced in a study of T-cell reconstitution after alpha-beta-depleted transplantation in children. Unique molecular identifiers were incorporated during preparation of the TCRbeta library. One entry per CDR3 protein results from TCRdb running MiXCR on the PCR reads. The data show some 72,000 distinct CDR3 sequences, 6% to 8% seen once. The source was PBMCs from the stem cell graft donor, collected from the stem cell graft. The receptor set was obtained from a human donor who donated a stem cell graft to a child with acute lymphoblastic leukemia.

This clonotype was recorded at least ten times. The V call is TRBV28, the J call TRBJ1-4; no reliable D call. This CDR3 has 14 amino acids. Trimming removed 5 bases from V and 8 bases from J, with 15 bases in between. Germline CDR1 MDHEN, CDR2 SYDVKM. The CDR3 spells CASSPRRVGEKLFF. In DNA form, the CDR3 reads TGTGCCAGCAGTCCCCGACGGGTGGGGGAAAAACTGTTTTTT.

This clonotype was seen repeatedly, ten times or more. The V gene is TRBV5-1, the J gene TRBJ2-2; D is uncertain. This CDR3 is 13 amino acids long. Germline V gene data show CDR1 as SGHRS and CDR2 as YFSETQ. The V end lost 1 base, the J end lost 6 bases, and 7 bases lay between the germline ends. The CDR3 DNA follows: TGCGCCAGCAGCTTGCCCCACGCCGGGGAGCTGTTTTTT. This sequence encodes CASSLPHAGELFF.

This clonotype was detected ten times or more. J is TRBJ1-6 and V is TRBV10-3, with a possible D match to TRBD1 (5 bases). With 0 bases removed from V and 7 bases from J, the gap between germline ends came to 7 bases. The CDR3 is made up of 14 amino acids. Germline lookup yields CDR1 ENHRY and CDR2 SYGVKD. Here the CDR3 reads CAISESGPNSPLHF. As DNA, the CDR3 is TGTGCCATCAGTGAGTCGGGACCAAATTCACCCCTCCACTTT.

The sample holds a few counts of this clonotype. The CDR3 protein is CASGLVTSRSDYTF. In DNA, the CDR3 is TGTGCTAGTGGTTTAGTGACATCGAGATCCGACTACACCTTC. The gene calls are TRBV12-5 and TRBJ1-2; the D is unclear. CDR1 and CDR2 (germline): LGHNT, FRNRAP. Trimming took off 3 bases at V and 10 bases at J, with 18 bases between the two ends. This CDR3 is built from 14 residues.

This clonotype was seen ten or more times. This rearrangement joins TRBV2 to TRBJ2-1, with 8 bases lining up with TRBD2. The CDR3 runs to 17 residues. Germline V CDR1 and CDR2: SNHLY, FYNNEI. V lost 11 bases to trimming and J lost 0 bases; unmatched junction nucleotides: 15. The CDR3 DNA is TGTGCCCCCACGGCCAGCGGGGGCCCGAGCTCCTACAATGAGCAGTTCTTC. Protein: CAPTASGGPSSYNEQFF. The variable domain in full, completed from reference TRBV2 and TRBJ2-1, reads EPEVTQTPSHQVTQMGQEVILRCVPISNHLYFYWYRQILGQKVEFLVSFYNNEISEKSEIFDDQFSVERPDGSNFTLKIRSTKLEDSAMYFCAPTASGGPSSYNEQFFGPGTRLTVL.

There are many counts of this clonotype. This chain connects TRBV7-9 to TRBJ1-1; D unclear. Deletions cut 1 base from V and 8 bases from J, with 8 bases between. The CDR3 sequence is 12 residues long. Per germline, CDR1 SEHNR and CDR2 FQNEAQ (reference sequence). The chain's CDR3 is CASSLEVGEAFF. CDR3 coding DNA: TGTGCCAGCAGCTTAGAGGTCGGGGAAGCTTTCTTT.

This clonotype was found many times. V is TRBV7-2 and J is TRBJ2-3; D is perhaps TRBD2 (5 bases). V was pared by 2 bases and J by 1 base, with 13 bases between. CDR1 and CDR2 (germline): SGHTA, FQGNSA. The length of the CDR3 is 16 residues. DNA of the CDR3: TGTGCCAGCAGCTTACGGACCCCGAGGGGCACAGATACGCAGTATTTT. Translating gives CASSLRTPRGTDTQYF.

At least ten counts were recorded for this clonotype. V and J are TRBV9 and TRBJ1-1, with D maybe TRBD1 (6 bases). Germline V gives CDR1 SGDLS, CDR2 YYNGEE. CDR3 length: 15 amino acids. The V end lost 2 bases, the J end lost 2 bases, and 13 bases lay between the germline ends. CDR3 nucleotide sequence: TGTGCCAGCAGCGTCTCCGGGACATTAAACACTGAAGCTTTCTTT. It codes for CASSVSGTLNTEAFF.

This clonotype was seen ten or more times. CDR3 residues: CSAGQGAEAFF. The CDR3 bases are TGCAGTGCTGGACAGGGTGCTGAAGCTTTCTTT. The genes are TRBV20-1 and TRBJ1-1, with TRBD1 matching over 8 bases. The V and J ends lost 5 bases and 6 bases, in that order; junction bases with no gene match: 2. This CDR3 comprises 11 residues. Per germline, CDR1 DFQATT and CDR2 SNEGSKA (reference sequence).

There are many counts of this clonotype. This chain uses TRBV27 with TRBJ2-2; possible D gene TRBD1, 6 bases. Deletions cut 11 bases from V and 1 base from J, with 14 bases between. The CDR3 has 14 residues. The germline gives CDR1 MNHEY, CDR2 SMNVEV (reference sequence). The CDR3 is CAGRPGVNTGELFF. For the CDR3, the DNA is TGTGCCGGTCGGCCAGGGGTGAACACCGGGGAGCTGTTTTTT.

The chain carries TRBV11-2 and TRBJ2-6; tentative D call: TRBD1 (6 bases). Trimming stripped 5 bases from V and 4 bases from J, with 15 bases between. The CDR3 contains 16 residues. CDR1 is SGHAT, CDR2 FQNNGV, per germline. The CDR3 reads CASSPMGAHGANVLTF. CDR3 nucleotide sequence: TGTGCCAGCAGCCCAATGGGGGCACACGGGGCCAACGTCCTGACTTTC.

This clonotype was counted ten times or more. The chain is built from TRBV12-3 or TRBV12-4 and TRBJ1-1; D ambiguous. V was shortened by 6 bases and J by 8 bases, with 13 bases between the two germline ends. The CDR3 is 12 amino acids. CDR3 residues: CASSPSSPEAFF. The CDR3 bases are TGTGCCAGCAGCCCTTCGAGCCCAGAAGCTTTCTTT.

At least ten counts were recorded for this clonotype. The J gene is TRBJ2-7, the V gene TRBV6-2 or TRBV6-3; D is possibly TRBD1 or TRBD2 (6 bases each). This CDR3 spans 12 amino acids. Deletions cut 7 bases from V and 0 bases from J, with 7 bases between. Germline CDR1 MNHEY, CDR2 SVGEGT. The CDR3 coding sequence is TGTGCCAGCAAGGGGGGCTCCTACGAGCAGTACTTC. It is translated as CASKGGSYEQYF.

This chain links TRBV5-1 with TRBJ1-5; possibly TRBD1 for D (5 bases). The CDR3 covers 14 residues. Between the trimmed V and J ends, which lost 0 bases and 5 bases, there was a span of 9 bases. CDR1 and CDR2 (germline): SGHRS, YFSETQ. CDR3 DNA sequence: TGCGCCAGCAGCTTGGGCAGGGAATATCAGCCCCAGCATTTT. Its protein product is CASSLGREYQPQHF.

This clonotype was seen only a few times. The CDR3 spells CASSPSYTGELFF. As DNA, the CDR3 is TGTGCCAGCAGCCCTAGTTACACCGGGGAGCTGTTTTTT. This sequence joins TRBV12-3 or TRBV12-4 and TRBJ2-2; D gene ambiguous. V lost 6 bases and J lost 3, with 8 bases in between. This CDR3 has 13 residues.

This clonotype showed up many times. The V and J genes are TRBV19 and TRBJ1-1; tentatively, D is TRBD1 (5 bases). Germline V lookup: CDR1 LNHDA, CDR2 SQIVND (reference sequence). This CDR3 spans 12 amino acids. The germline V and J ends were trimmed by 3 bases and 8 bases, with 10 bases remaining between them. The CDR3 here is CASSMRRGEAFF. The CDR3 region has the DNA TGTGCCAGTAGTATGAGGAGGGGAGAAGCTTTCTTT.

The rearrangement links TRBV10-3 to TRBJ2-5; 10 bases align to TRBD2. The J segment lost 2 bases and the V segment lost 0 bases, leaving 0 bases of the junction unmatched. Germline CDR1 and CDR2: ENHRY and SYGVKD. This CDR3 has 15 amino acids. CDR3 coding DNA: TGTGCCATCAGTGAGTCACTAGCGGGGCAAGAGACCCAGTACTTC. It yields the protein CAISESLAGQETQYF.

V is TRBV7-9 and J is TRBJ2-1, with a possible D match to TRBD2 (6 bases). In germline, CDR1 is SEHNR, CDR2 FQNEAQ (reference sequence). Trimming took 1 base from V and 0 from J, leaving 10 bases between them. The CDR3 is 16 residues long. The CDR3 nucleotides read TGTGCCAGCAGCTTAGTCGGCGGGGTCTCCTACAATGAGCAGTTCTTC. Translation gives CASSLVGGVSYNEQFF.

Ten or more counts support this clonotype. CDR3 coding DNA: TGCAGTGCTACGGAGGTAGGGGCCCTAGCGGGAGTCTACGAGCAGTACTTC. Protein: CSATEVGALAGVYEQYF. The chain uses TRBV20-1 and TRBJ2-7, with 10 nucleotides matching TRBD2. CDR1 is DFQATT and CDR2 is SNEGSKA in the germline V gene (reference sequence). This CDR3 region has 17 residues. V shed 4 bases, J shed 3 bases, and the junction held 15 bases outside the gene matches.

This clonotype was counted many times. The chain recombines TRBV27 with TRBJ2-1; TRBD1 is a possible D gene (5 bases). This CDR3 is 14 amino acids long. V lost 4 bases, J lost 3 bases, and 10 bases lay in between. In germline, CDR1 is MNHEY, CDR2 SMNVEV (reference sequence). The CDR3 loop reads CASSSQGIYNEQFF. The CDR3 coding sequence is TGTGCCAGCAGTTCCCAGGGTATCTACAATGAGCAGTTCTTC.

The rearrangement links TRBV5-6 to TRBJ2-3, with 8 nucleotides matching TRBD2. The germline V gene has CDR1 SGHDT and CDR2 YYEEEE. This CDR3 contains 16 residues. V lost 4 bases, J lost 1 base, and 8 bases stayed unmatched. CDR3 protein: CASSRMPAGGTDTQYF. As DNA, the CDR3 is TGTGCCAGCAGCCGCATGCCAGCGGGGGGCACAGATACGCAGTATTTT.

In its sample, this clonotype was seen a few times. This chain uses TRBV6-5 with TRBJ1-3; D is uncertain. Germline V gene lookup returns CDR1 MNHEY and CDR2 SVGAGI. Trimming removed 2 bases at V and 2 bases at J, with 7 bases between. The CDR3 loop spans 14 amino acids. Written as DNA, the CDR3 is TGTGCCAGCAGTTACAGAGAAACTGGAAACACCATATATTTT. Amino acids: CASSYRETGNTIYF.

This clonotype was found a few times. CDR3 sequence reads: CSATPVSGHGTEAFF. Written as DNA, the CDR3 is TGCAGTGCTACCCCCGTCTCAGGGCACGGCACTGAAGCTTTCTTT. The J gene is TRBJ1-1, the V gene TRBV20-1, with D maybe TRBD1 (5 bases). Trimming took off 4 bases at V and 4 bases at J, with 19 bases between the two ends. Germline V gene sequence: CDR1 DFQATT, CDR2 SNEGSKA (reference sequence). The CDR3 is made up of 15 amino acids.